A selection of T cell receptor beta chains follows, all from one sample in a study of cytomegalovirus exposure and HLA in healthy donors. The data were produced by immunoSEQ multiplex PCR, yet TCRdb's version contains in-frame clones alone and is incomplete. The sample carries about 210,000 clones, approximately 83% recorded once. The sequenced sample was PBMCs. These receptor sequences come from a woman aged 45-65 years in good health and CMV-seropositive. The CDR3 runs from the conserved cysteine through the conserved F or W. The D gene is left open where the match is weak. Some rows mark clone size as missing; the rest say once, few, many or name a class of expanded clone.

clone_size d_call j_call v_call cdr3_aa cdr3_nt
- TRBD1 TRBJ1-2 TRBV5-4 CASGTGATNYGYTF TGTGCCAGCGGGACAGGGGCGACTAACTATGGCTACACCTTC
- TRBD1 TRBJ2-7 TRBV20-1 CSGQGKHEQYF TGCAGTGGACAGGGTAAACACGAGCAGTACTTC
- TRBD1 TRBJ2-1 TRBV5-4 CASSPGQGARRSYNEQFF TGTGCCAGCAGCCCGGGACAGGGGGCGAGGAGGTCCTACAATGAGCAGTTCTTC
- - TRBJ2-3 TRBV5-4 CASSLVAGSTDTQYF TGTGCCAGCAGCTTGGTGGCAGGGAGCACAGATACGCAGTATTTT
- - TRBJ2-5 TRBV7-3 CASSLSGTAGTQYF TGTGCCAGCAGCTTAAGCGGGACCGCAGGGACCCAGTACTTC
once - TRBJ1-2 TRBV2 CASSSGVGYTF TGTGCCAGCAGTTCGGGAGTTGGCTACACCTTC
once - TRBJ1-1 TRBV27 CASSFFYRWKGGTEAFF TGTGCCAGCAGTTTTTTCTACAGGTGGAAGGGTGGCACTGAAGCTTTCTTT
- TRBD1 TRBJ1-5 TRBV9 CASSEGTGARAQHF TGTGCCAGCAGCGAGGGGACAGGGGCACGGGCCCAGCATTTT
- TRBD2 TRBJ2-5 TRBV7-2 CASSLAGGGLASQETQYF TGTGCCAGCAGCTTAGCTGGAGGTGGACTAGCGAGTCAAGAGACCCAGTACTTC
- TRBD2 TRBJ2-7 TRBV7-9 CASSLSGGYSSYEQYF TGTGCCAGCAGCCTTTCGGGGGGGTACAGCTCCTACGAGCAGTACTTC